This TCR beta chain stems from a study of blood T cell repertoires in COVID-19. Study-level information: COVID-19 samples from acute and convalescent phases originated in the United States, Italy and Spain.

Assignment of participants to cohorts was predicated upon participant-reported clinical history. In the original analysis: Researchers report that nucleated cell counts were estimated from reference gene primer amplification. Generated by immunoSEQ multiplex PCR, the TCRdb table keeps only in-frame clones and is missing some. V, J and clone size are those of that table, while D and trimming were read from the DNA. The repertoire consists of about 270,000 clones, with about 87% occurring once and the leading ten covering less than 3%. This clone appeared a single time. After removal of 8 bases from V and 6 bases from J, the junction contained 9 bases not matched to a gene. Germline-derived CDR1 and CDR2 are MNHEY and SMNVEV (reference sequence). CDR3 length equals 13 residues.

The sequence came from a woman aged 45-59 years who had recovered from COVID-19. The sample was PBMCs or T cells enriched from blood (not recorded which). This sequence joins TRBV27 and TRBJ1-2; 7 bases align to TRBD1. The CDR3 region is CASWRDRWDGYTF. The CDR3 coding sequence is TGTGCCAGCTGGAGGGACAGATGGGATGGCTACACCTTC.